Below, 20 T cell receptor beta chains from the same sample are listed, as sequenced in a study of blood T cell repertoires in COVID-19. Sequencing was performed with immunoSEQ multiplex PCR; in TCRdb, only in-frame clones are kept and a portion is missing. The sample has about 110,000 clones; around 78% are singletons. The specimen sequenced was peripheral blood. All receptors come from a woman aged 55-69 years with acute or convalescent COVID-19.

This chain links TRBV4-1 with TRBJ1-2, with 7 bases matching TRBD1. This CDR3 comprises 13 residues. In germline, CDR1 is MGHRA, CDR2 YSYEKL. Trimming took 5 bases from V and 3 from J; bases not matched to a gene: 3. DNA of the CDR3: TGCGCCAGCAGCAGAGGGACAGACTATGGCTACACCTTC. Protein: CASSRGTDYGYTF.

The CDR3 loop reads CASSQDFTGGSTDTQYF. In nucleotides, the CDR3 is TGTGCCAGCAGCCAAGATTTTACAGGAGGGAGCACAGATACGCAGTATTTT. This rearrangement joins TRBV3-1 (or the pseudogene TRBV3-2) to TRBJ2-3; a weak D match, TRBD2 (6 bases). The V end lost 0 bases, the J end lost 0 bases, and 13 bases lay between the germline ends. The CDR3 consists of 17 residues. Germline CDR1 LGHDT, CDR2 YNNKEL (reference sequence).

The chain combines TRBV4-2 with TRBJ2-5; D perhaps matches TRBD2 (6 bases). Germline assignment: CDR1 LGHNA and CDR2 YNFKEQ. This CDR3 is 14 amino acids long. The V end lost 1 base, the J end lost 2 bases, and 8 bases lay between the germline ends. The CDR3: CASSQVGLQETQYF. The CDR3 DNA follows: TGTGCCAGCAGCCAAGTTGGACTACAAGAGACCCAGTACTTC.

This clone was counted a few times. The gene calls are TRBV9 and TRBJ2-7; a possible D gene is TRBD2 (5 bases). Trimming shortened V by 4 bases and J by 3 bases, and 11 bases separated the two germline ends. CDR1 is SGDLS and CDR2 is YYNGEE in the germline V gene. CDR3 length: 13 residues. As DNA, the CDR3 is TGTGCCAGCAGCCGGGCCGGACTCTACGAGCAGTACTTC. Its translation: CASSRAGLYEQYF.

V and J are TRBV4-1 and TRBJ2-1; possible D gene TRBD2, 5 bases. Germline CDR1 is MGHRA and CDR2 is YSYEKL. This CDR3 region has 13 residues. Trimming removed 4 bases at V and 6 bases at J, with 10 bases between. The CDR3: CASSLRLANEQFF. CDR3 in DNA: TGCGCCAGCAGCCTTCGGCTAGCCAATGAGCAGTTCTTC.

The chain is built from TRBV11-2 and TRBJ1-1, with 7 bases matching TRBD1. This CDR3 spans 15 amino acids. In germline, CDR1 is SGHAT, CDR2 FQNNGV. V lost 3 bases to trimming and J lost 11 bases; unmatched junction nucleotides: 15. CDR3 coding DNA: TGTGCCAGCAGCTTGAGGGGGAGACAGGGATTCGAGGCTTTCTTT. Its protein product is CASSLRGRQGFEAFF.

This clone is a singleton in its sample. The rearrangement uses TRBV6-5 and TRBJ1-1; perhaps TRBD1 as D (6 bases). In germline, CDR1 is MNHEY, CDR2 SVGAGI. The V end was cut by 5 bases, the J end by 4 bases, with 17 bases between. The CDR3 spans 15 residues. The DNA for the CDR3 is TGTGCCAGCAGTCTCCGGGACATAACTTTCACTGAAGCTTTCTTT. It specifies CASSLRDITFTEAFF.

V gene TRBV6-6 combines with J gene TRBJ1-5; D may be TRBD1 (5 bases). The CDR3 runs to 14 residues. In germline, CDR1 is MNHNY, CDR2 SVGAGI (reference sequence). V lost 4 bases, J lost 4 bases, and 11 bases lay in between. The CDR3 sequence: CASSSRQSNQPQHF. In DNA, the CDR3 is TGTGCCAGCAGTTCTCGACAGAGTAATCAGCCCCAGCATTTT.

This chain links TRBV24-1 with TRBJ2-3, with 8 bases aligning to TRBD1. Per germline, CDR1 KGHDR and CDR2 SFDVKD. Germline trimming cut 3 bases from V and 3 bases from J; bases unmatched to any gene: 4. This CDR3 has 15 amino acids. The DNA of the CDR3 is TGTGCCACCAGTGATCCCGGGACAGGAACAGATACGCAGTATTTT. It specifies CATSDPGTGTDTQYF.

V and J are TRBV18 and TRBJ2-1; 7 nucleotides align to TRBD2. The CDR3 sequence is 15 residues long. The germline V gene has CDR1 KGHSH and CDR2 LQKENI. The ends lost 6 bases at V and 3 bases at J; junction bases unmatched: 8. The CDR3 DNA reads as TGTGCCAGCTCCCCGCCGGCGGGGGACTACAATGAGCAGTTCTTC. Its translation is CASSPPAGDYNEQFF.

This clone was observed a few times. CDR3 nucleotides: TGTGCCAGCAGCGCAGCTAACTATGGCTACACCTTC. Amino acids: CASSAANYGYTF. This sequence joins TRBV7-9 and TRBJ1-2; no clear D. Between the trimmed V and J ends, which lost 5 bases and 0 bases, there was a span of 4 bases. The CDR3 consists of 12 residues. Germline assignment: CDR1 SEHNR and CDR2 FQNEAQ (reference sequence).

The genes are TRBV7-2 and TRBJ2-1; no reliable D call. The germline V gene has CDR1 SGHTA and CDR2 FQGNSA. Trimming cost V 1 base and J 2 bases, with 9 bases left between them. This CDR3 is built from 15 residues. This CDR3 reads CASSLGQSPYNEQFF. In DNA form, the CDR3 reads TGTGCCAGCAGCTTAGGGCAGTCACCCTACAATGAGCAGTTCTTC.

J is TRBJ2-1 and V is TRBV11-2, with 11 bases matching TRBD2. J gave up 9 bases and V 2 bases, and 6 bases lay outside the gene matches. The CDR3 runs 15 residues. The V gene's germline CDR1 is SGHAT and CDR2 FQNNGV. CDR3 sequence: CASSLRTSGSGEQFF. CDR3 DNA sequence: TGTGCCAGCAGCTTAAGGACTAGCGGGTCGGGTGAGCAGTTCTTC.

The rearrangement uses TRBV6-2 or TRBV6-3 and TRBJ2-1; unclear D gene. The CDR3 contains 13 residues. V lost 2 bases, J lost 0 bases, and 2 bases lay in between. CDR1 and CDR2 (germline): MNHEY, SVGEGT. The CDR3: CASSYLSYNEQFF. In DNA, the CDR3 is TGTGCCAGCAGTTACCTCTCCTACAATGAGCAGTTCTTC.

J is TRBJ1-5 and V is TRBV19; D is unclear. Deletions cut 4 bases from V and 5 bases from J, with 9 bases between. Per the germline V gene, CDR1 is LNHDA and CDR2 is SQIVND (reference sequence). The CDR3 sequence is 13 residues long. The CDR3 sequence is CASSKAGDQPQHF. For the CDR3, the DNA is TGTGCCAGTAGTAAGGCGGGCGATCAGCCCCAGCATTTT.

The CDR3 nucleotides are TGTGCCAGCAGCTTGGAGGGGTTAGGCTACACCTTC. Protein: CASSLEGLGYTF. V and J are TRBV28 and TRBJ1-2; D is possibly TRBD1 (5 bases). The V end lost 6 bases, the J end lost 8 bases, and 13 bases lay between the germline ends. There are 12 residues in the CDR3. Germline V gene sequence: CDR1 MDHEN, CDR2 SYDVKM.

CDR3 protein: CASSGTGWYSTDTQYF. Written as DNA, the CDR3 is TGCGCCAGCAGTGGGACAGGGTGGTATAGCACAGATACGCAGTATTTT. The rearrangement uses TRBV10-1 and TRBJ2-3, with 8 bases that match TRBD1. The CDR3 has 16 amino acids. Germline CDR1 and CDR2: WNHNN and SYGVQD (reference sequence). V lost 4 bases and J lost 0; bases outside the gene matches: 6.

The V and J genes are TRBV5-1 and TRBJ2-5, with 10 bases that match TRBD1. V was clipped by 4 bases and J by 4 bases; unmatched bases: 7. Looked up from germline, CDR1 is SGHRS and CDR2 is YFSETQ. The CDR3 spans 15 residues. CDR3 sequence reads: CASSLKTGGVETQYF. CDR3 DNA: TGCGCCAGCAGCCTTAAGACAGGGGGCGTAGAGACCCAGTACTTC.

This sequence joins TRBV6-4 and TRBJ2-3; 9 positions agree with TRBD2. The J segment lost 3 bases and the V segment lost 6 bases, leaving 4 bases of the junction unmatched. This CDR3 is 14 amino acids long. Germline assignment: CDR1 MRHNA and CDR2 SNTAGT. Here the CDR3 reads CASRASGNTDTQYF. CDR3 DNA: TGTGCCAGCAGAGCTAGCGGGAATACAGATACGCAGTATTTT.

The CDR3 is CASSQGFTEAFF. The CDR3 nucleotides read TGTGCCAGCAGTCAGGGATTCACTGAAGCTTTCTTT. This sequence joins TRBV2 and TRBJ1-1, with D tentatively TRBD1 (5 bases). Trimming shortened V by 5 bases and J by 4 bases, and 8 bases separated the two germline ends. The germline CDR1 and CDR2 sequences are SNHLY and FYNNEI. This CDR3 comprises 12 residues.